The clone carrying this T cell receptor beta chain occurred a few times. Its matching antigen is unknown. The data belong to a study of CD8+CD57+ T cells in acquired aplastic anemia. Study-level findings and limits: In CD8+ cells, Simpson's diversity showed no significant difference between patients and controls.

The CDR3 loop spans 13 amino acids. V trimming: 5 bases; J trimming: 8 bases; junction bases outside the gene matches: 5. Germline CDR1 LNHNV, CDR2 YYDKDF (reference sequence). Genomic DNA acted as the template from which TCR beta VDJ combination and CDR3 sequence profiling were carried out. TCRdb re-called the reads through MiXCR, storing one row per CDR3 protein. This table holds about 180,000 distinct CDR3 sequences, 63% found once. Those patients picked for sequencing had displayed CD8+CD57+ cell expansion on flow cytometry. When blood sampling took place, the patients had received no therapy. The rearrangement joins TRBV15 to TRBJ1-4, with 7 positions matching TRBD1. The clonotype was recovered from a human donor with aplastic anemia. Sequencing was done on a sample of sorted CD4+, CD8+, or CD8+CD57+ T cells (not recorded which) from PBMCs. The CDR3: CATSARQGEKLFF. For the CDR3, the DNA is TGTGCCACCAGCGCGCGACAGGGAGAAAAACTGTTTTTT.